A selection of T cell receptor beta chains follows, all from one sample in a study of blood T cell repertoires in COVID-19. Only in-frame clones appear in the TCRdb table, and some are missing; sequencing was by immunoSEQ multiplex PCR. The data contain hundreds of thousands of clones, approximately 86% of them singletons. Material: PBMCs or T cells enriched from blood (not recorded which). These receptors were obtained from a woman aged 50 to 65 who had recovered from COVID-19. The conserved cysteine and the conserved F or W are not part of the CDR3 here. The D gene is left open where the match is weak.

v_gene,j_gene,len,d_gene,CDR3aa
TRBV11-2,TRBJ2-7,14,NA,ASSLDRLGVSYEQY
TRBV7-9,TRBJ2-1,16,NA,ASSLSSSSLADDNEQF
TRBV30,TRBJ1-2,12,NA,AWSGDRGYYGYT
TRBV11-2,TRBJ1-1,11,TRBD1,ASSFRTGSEAF
TRBV19,TRBJ2-2,13,NA,ASSAAGTPNGELF
TRBV13,TRBJ1-2,18,TRBD1,ASSAFGAGTGAGGDYGYT
TRBV28,TRBJ2-1,14,TRBD1,ASNTPGQGASNEQF
TRBV12-3/TRBV12-4,TRBJ1-1,9,NA,ASSFGPEAF
TRBV1,TRBJ2-7,16,NA,TSSQDSLTGTAQAEQY
TRBV27,TRBJ2-1,13,TRBD2,ASSHGTSGYNEQF
TRBV28,TRBJ2-7,13,NA,ASSRTSIGVYEQY
TRBV27,TRBJ1-5,11,NA,ASSLEGGQPQH
TRBV5-1,TRBJ1-4,13,NA,ASSLEASTNEKLF
TRBV7-3,TRBJ1-1,12,NA,ASSLGGASTEAF
TRBV2,TRBJ2-2,16,NA,ASSETNLAGAATGELF
TRBV19,TRBJ1-6,11,NA,ASGQRSASPLH
TRBV28,TRBJ1-1,12,TRBD1,ASSYTGGSTEAF
TRBV6-2/TRBV6-3,TRBJ2-1,12,NA,ASSTQGGYNEQF
TRBV19,TRBJ1-3,13,NA,ASSLWGLSGNTIY
TRBV27,TRBJ1-2,8,NA,ASSGQPLT
TRBV28,TRBJ2-2,14,TRBD2,ASRGSAGGDTGELF
TRBV2,TRBJ1-2,11,TRBD1,ASSGGTVYGYT